This passage covers 8 T cell receptor beta chains from one sample sequenced in a study of T-cell memory formation after mild COVID-19. TCRdb used MiXCR to reprocess the 5' RACE reads, holding one entry per CDR3 protein. The table has hundreds of thousands of distinct CDR3 sequences, roughly 23% seen once. What was sequenced was PBMCs or a T cell subset sorted from them (not recorded which). The source is an adult woman who had mild COVID-19 (a few samples of this study predate the infection). Cell type and time point are not known.

V is TRBV6-6 and J is TRBJ2-2; D not resolved. With 7 bases removed from V and 0 bases from J, the gap between germline ends came to 12 bases. Germline loops: CDR1 MNHNY, CDR2 SVGAGI (reference sequence). CDR3 length: 15 residues. The CDR3: CASTGLAANTGELFF. The CDR3 bases are TGTGCCAGCACGGGTTTGGCGGCGAACACCGGGGAGCTGTTTTTT.

This sequence joins TRBV5-1 and TRBJ1-1, with TRBD1 matching over 9 bases. J lost 1 base, V lost 0 bases, and 4 bases had no gene match. CDR3 length equals 16 residues. CDR1 is SGHRS and CDR2 is YFSETQ in the germline V gene. The CDR3 sequence is CASSLDRGHGNTEAFF. The CDR3 nucleotides are TGCGCCAGCAGCTTGGACAGGGGGCATGGGAACACTGAAGCTTTCTTT.

This clonotype was counted many times. One end of the junction varies from germline; a read error may be responsible. The J gene is TRBJ2-7, the V gene TRBV5-1; 10 bases are shared with TRBD1. This CDR3 has 15 residues. Germline V gene sequence: CDR1 SGHRS, CDR2 YFSETQ. Here the CDR3 DNA reads TGTGCCAGCAGTTTAGGGGACAGGGGCCCTTACGAGCAGTACTTC. This sequence encodes CASSLGDRGPYEQYF.

This chain uses TRBV20-1 with TRBJ1-1, with D tentatively TRBD1 (5 bases). Germline-derived CDR1 and CDR2 are DFQATT and SNEGSKA (reference sequence). The CDR3 covers 13 residues. V shed 3 bases and J shed 3 bases, with 11 bases lying between them. CDR3 residues: CSASWGFDTEAFF. For the CDR3, the DNA is TGCAGTGCTAGTTGGGGGTTTGACACTGAAGCTTTCTTT.

The gene calls are TRBV27 and TRBJ2-5; D is perhaps TRBD1 (6 bases). Deletions cut 5 bases from V and 7 bases from J, with 14 bases between. Looked up from germline, CDR1 is MNHEY and CDR2 is SMNVEV (reference sequence). The CDR3 length is 13 residues. The CDR3 DNA follows: TGTGCCAGCAGTCTACAGGGTCGAGGGACCCAGTACTTC. Its protein is CASSLQGRGTQYF.

For this clonotype: One end of the junction varies from germline; a read error may be responsible. V gene TRBV7-7 combines with J gene TRBJ2-5; D ambiguous. From germline, CDR1 is SSHAT and CDR2 FNYEAQ (reference sequence). This CDR3 has 13 amino acids. DNA of the CDR3: TGTGCTAGCAAGCCGTTCATCCAAGAGACCCAGTACTTC. Translated: CASKPFIQETQYF.

This clonotype was found a few times. The chain employs TRBV6-5 and TRBJ1-1; unclear D gene. Germline-derived CDR1 and CDR2 are MNHEY and SVGAGI. Trimming removed 2 bases from V and 3 bases from J, with 7 bases in between. The CDR3 loop spans 13 amino acids. In DNA form, the CDR3 reads TGTGCCAGCAGTTACCAACAGTACACTGAAGCTTTCTTT. Its translation: CASSYQQYTEAFF.

V gene TRBV3-1 combines with J gene TRBJ1-2; D is undetermined. In germline, CDR1 is LGHDT, CDR2 YNNKEL (reference sequence). Trimming took 4 bases from V and 12 from J, leaving 15 bases between them. The CDR3 extends over 12 amino acids. DNA of the CDR3: TGTGCCAGCAGCCCAGAAGACGGGTCCAACACCTTC. Protein: CASSPEDGSNTF.